The 8 T cell receptor beta chains below all came from one sample that was sequenced in a study of T cells in Graves' hyperthyroidism and ophthalmopathy. From RNA transcripts, TCR beta CDR3 regions were amplified. In the first-round RT-PCR of the TCR CDR3, the HTBI primer set was used. TCRdb re-analysed the multiplex PCR reads in MiXCR, keeping a single row per CDR3 protein. The sample shows approximately 600,000 distinct CDR3 sequences, 14% of them seen only once. Sequencing was performed on blood. These receptors were obtained from a young woman with Graves' ophthalmopathy.

There are many counts of this clonotype. This chain connects TRBV3-1 to TRBJ2-1; D unresolved. The CDR3 covers 13 residues. Germline CDR1 reads LGHDT; CDR2 reads YNNKEL (reference sequence). With 0 bases removed from V and 9 bases from J, the gap between germline ends came to 9 bases. Here the CDR3 reads CASSQETTGEQFF. CDR3 coding DNA: TGTGCCAGCAGCCAAGAGACCACCGGTGAGCAGTTCTTC.

This clonotype has just a few counts. The chain employs TRBV7-9 and TRBJ1-1, with D possibly being TRBD1 (6 bases). The CDR3 sequence is 13 residues long. V was cut by 3 bases and J by 6 bases, with 11 bases left in between. Germline CDR1 SEHNR, CDR2 FQNEAQ (reference sequence). The CDR3 spells CASSLRGGAEAFF. In DNA form, the CDR3 reads TGTGCCAGCAGCTTGAGGGGGGGGGCTGAAGCTTTCTTT.

This clonotype was counted ten times or more. This sequence joins TRBV5-6 and TRBJ2-2, with 8 nucleotides matching TRBD1. V shed 5 bases and J 5 bases; nucleotides not matched to a gene: 17. Germline CDR1 is SGHDT and CDR2 is YYEEEE. CDR3 size: 18 residues. The CDR3 DNA reads TGTGCCAGCAGTCACCTTAGGGGAGGACAGGGAAGGACCGGGGAGCTGTTTTTT. This sequence encodes CASSHLRGGQGRTGELFF.

The chain employs TRBV5-8 and TRBJ2-5, with 10 bases matching TRBD2. Germline assignment: CDR1 SGHTS and CDR2 YDEGEE. Losses at the gene ends were 5 bases for V and 4 bases for J; bases not matched to a gene: 5. The CDR3 spans 14 residues. This chain's CDR3 is CASREAGGRETQYF. CDR3 DNA sequence: TGTGCCAGCAGGGAAGCGGGGGGGAGAGAGACCCAGTACTTC.

This clonotype was observed at least ten times. V usage is TRBV7-9 and J usage is TRBJ2-1; TRBD2 matches 8 bases. This CDR3 region has 16 residues. J lost 2 bases, V lost 4 bases, and 7 bases had no gene match. The germline V gene encodes CDR1 SEHNR and CDR2 FQNEAQ (reference sequence). The CDR3 region is CASSSTSGPPYNEQFF. The CDR3 region has the DNA TGTGCCAGCAGCTCCACTAGCGGCCCCCCCTACAATGAGCAGTTCTTC.

This clonotype appeared many times. The chain couples TRBV3-1 to TRBJ1-1; D remains ambiguous. The germline V gene encodes CDR1 LGHDT and CDR2 YNNKEL (reference sequence). Trimming stripped 0 bases from V and 11 bases from J, with 10 bases between. This CDR3 region has 12 residues. The CDR3 region has the DNA TGTGCCAGCAGCCAAGATAGGAGGGTCGCTTTCTTT. As protein: CASSQDRRVAFF. The full variable domain, in which reference TRBV3-1 and TRBJ1-1 provide the parts outside the CDR3, is DTAVSQTPKYLVTQMGNDKSIKCEQNLGHDTMYWYKQDSKKFLKIMFSYNNKELIINETVPNRFSPKSPDKAHLNLHINSLELGDSAVYFCASSQDRRVAFFGQGTRLTVV.

Remarks on this clonotype: With a much larger clone just one base away, this may be a read error. The rearrangement uses TRBV9 and TRBJ2-5, with D possibly TRBD2 on 9 matching bases. With 4 bases removed from V and 0 bases from J, the gap between germline ends came to 31 bases. CDR1 and CDR2 from the germline V gene are SGDLS and YYNGEE. CDR3 length: 21 residues. CDR3 DNA sequence: TGTGCCAGCAGCCCAGCCAGGGGGCGCAGGACTAGCGAAGCATACCAAGAGACCCAGTACTTC. Translation: CASSPARGRRTSEAYQETQYF.

V and J are TRBV7-2 and TRBJ2-4; 14 bases are a match to TRBD2. The V segment lost 0 bases and the J segment 0 bases; nucleotides outside the gene matches: 7. In germline, CDR1 is SGHTA, CDR2 FQGNSA. CDR3 length: 20 amino acids. CDR3 DNA sequence: TGTGCCAGCAGCTTAGCGAGGACTAGCGGGAGGCCCCTAGCCAAAAACATTCAGTACTTC. Translated, it gives CASSLARTSGRPLAKNIQYF.